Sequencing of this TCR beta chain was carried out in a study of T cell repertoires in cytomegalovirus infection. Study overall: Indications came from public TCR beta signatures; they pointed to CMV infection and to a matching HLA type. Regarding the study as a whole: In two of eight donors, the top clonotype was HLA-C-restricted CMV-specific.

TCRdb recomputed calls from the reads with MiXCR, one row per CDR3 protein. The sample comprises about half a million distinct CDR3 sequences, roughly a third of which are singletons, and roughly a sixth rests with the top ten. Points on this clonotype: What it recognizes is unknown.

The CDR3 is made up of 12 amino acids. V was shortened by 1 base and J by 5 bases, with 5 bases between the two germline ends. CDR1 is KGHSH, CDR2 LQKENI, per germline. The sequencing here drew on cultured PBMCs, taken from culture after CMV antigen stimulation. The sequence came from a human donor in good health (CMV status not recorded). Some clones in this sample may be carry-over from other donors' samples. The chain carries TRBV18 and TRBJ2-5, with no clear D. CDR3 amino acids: CASSPRLETQYF. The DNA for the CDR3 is TGTGCCAGCTCACCACGGTTGGAGACCCAGTACTTC.